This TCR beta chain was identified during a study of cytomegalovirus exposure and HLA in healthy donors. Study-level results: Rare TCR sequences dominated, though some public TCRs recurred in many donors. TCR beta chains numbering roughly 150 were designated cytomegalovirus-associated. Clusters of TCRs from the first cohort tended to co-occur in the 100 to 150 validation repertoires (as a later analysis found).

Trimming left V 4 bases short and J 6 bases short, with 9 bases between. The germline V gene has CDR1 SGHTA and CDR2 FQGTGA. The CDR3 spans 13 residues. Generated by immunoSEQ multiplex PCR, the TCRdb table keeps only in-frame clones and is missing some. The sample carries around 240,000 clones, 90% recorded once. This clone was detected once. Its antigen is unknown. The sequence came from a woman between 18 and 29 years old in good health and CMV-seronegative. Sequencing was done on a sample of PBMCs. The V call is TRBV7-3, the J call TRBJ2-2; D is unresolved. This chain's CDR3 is CASSSPYSGELFF. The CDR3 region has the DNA TGTGCCAGCAGCTCCCCGTACTCCGGGGAGCTGTTTTTT.